The 23 T cell receptor beta chains given below trace back to one sample, sequenced in a study of PD-1 blockade in classical Hodgkin lymphoma. Every one of the patients relapsed after autologous stem cell transplantation (brentuximab vedotin exposure was variable). The data were produced by immunoSEQ multiplex PCR, yet TCRdb's version contains in-frame clones alone and is incomplete. The data hold roughly 140,000 clones, with about four fifths observed a single time. This material consisted of peripheral blood mononuclear cells (PBMCs), taken before the second cycle of nivolumab. These receptors were taken from a human donor with classical Hodgkin lymphoma.

The chain has TRBV19 and TRBJ2-5; TRBD1 might be the D (5 bases). The germline V gene encodes CDR1 LNHDA and CDR2 SQIVND (reference sequence). CDR3 length: 13 residues. V dropped 2 bases and J dropped 5 bases, with 9 bases sitting between them. The CDR3 DNA sequence: TGTGCCAGTAGTATAAGGGGTGGGGAGACCCAGTACTTC. Translation gives CASSIRGGETQYF.

The chain couples TRBV28 to TRBJ2-1; 9 nucleotides agree with TRBD1. This CDR3 comprises 14 residues. Germline V gene lookup returns CDR1 MDHEN and CDR2 SYDVKM. The J segment lost 1 base and the V segment lost 7 bases, leaving 2 bases of the junction unmatched. The CDR3 DNA is TGTGCCAGCATGGGGACAGGGTCCTACAATGAGCAGTTCTTC. This translates into CASMGTGSYNEQFF.

The J gene is TRBJ2-7, the V gene TRBV25-1; tentative D call: TRBD2 (6 bases). The CDR3 consists of 13 residues. CDR1 is MGHDK, CDR2 SYGVNS, per germline. Trimming shortened V by 5 bases and J by 2 bases, and 10 bases separated the two germline ends. CDR3 sequence: CASSISGAYEQYF. Here the CDR3 DNA reads TGTGCCAGCAGTATTAGCGGAGCCTACGAGCAGTACTTC.

The chain has TRBV6-5 and TRBJ2-5; D possibly corresponds to TRBD2 (6 bases). The CDR3 is made up of 15 amino acids. CDR1 and CDR2 from the germline V gene are MNHEY and SVGAGI. Trimming cost V 0 bases and J 10 bases, with 18 bases left between them. CDR3 sequence (DNA): TGTGCCAGCAGTTACTCGGATCGGAACGGGCGGGACCAGTACTTC. Protein product: CASSYSDRNGRDQYF.

This rearrangement joins TRBV6-4 to TRBJ2-4; the match to TRBD2 covers 11 bases. This CDR3 spans 19 amino acids. Trimming took 0 bases from V and 8 from J; bases not matched to a gene: 15. The V gene's germline CDR1 is MRHNA and CDR2 SNTAGT. CDR3 sequence: CASSDSFPTSGRGGYIQYF. The CDR3 DNA sequence: TGTGCCAGCAGTGACTCTTTCCCCACTAGCGGGAGAGGTGGATACATTCAGTACTTC.

On this clone: This CDR3 is also generated by other DNA sequences in the sample. J is TRBJ1-1 and V is TRBV10-3; tentatively, D is TRBD1 (6 bases). The CDR3 is 12 residues long. Trimming pared 7 bases from V and 1 base from J, leaving 7 bases between. Germline CDR1 and CDR2: ENHRY and SYGVKD. CDR3 loop: CAITQGNTEAFF. CDR3 coding DNA: TGTGCCATCACACAGGGGAACACTGAAGCTTTCTTT.

The CDR3 spells CASSEFYGGPAYEQYF. DNA of the CDR3: TGTGCCAGCAGTGAATTTTATGGCGGGCCGGCCTACGAGCAGTACTTC. This chain uses TRBV6-1 with TRBJ2-7; a weak D match, TRBD2 (5 bases). Germline-derived CDR1 and CDR2 are MNHNS and SASEGT. The CDR3 extends over 16 amino acids. V lost 2 bases and J 2 bases, leaving 16 bases between the germline ends.

This clone was detected a few times. This chain connects TRBV6-5 to TRBJ1-5; D not resolved. This CDR3 spans 15 amino acids. The germline CDR1 and CDR2 sequences are MNHEY and SVGAGI. V lost 5 bases and J 0 bases, leaving 11 bases between the germline ends. CDR3 in amino acids: CASSPRAYSNQPQHF. The CDR3 coding sequence is TGTGCCAGCAGTCCCAGAGCTTATAGCAATCAGCCCCAGCATTTT.

This chain uses TRBV5-6 with TRBJ1-1; unclear D gene. CDR3 length: 12 residues. Per the germline V gene, CDR1 is SGHDT and CDR2 is YYEEEE. V was trimmed by 1 base and J by 1 base, leaving 2 bases between them. CDR3 protein: CASSLRNTEAFF. DNA of the CDR3: TGTGCCAGCAGCTTGAGGAACACTGAAGCTTTCTTT.

The rearrangement joins TRBV6-5 to TRBJ2-3; tentatively, D is TRBD1 (6 bases). The V and J ends lost 6 bases and 11 bases respectively, with 21 bases between them. CDR3 length: 14 amino acids. In germline, CDR1 is MNHEY, CDR2 SVGAGI. CDR3 residues: CASSSGQSGFGQYF. As DNA, the CDR3 is TGTGCCAGCAGCTCCGGACAGTCCGGGTTTGGGCAGTATTTT.

V gene TRBV28 combines with J gene TRBJ2-3; 8 positions match TRBD2. CDR1 is MDHEN and CDR2 is SYDVKM in the germline V gene. The CDR3 runs 13 residues. The V and J ends lost 6 bases and 5 bases, in that order; junction bases with no gene match: 4. CDR3 loop: CASSSGGVDTQYF. CDR3 nucleotides: TGTGCCAGCAGCTCGGGGGGGGTAGATACGCAGTATTTT.

The chain couples TRBV13 to TRBJ2-1; 13 nucleotides agree with TRBD2. V lost 7 bases, J lost 6 bases, and 6 bases stayed unmatched. From germline, CDR1 is PRHDT and CDR2 FYEKMQ (reference sequence). This CDR3 is 15 amino acids long. As DNA, the CDR3 is TGTGCCAGCACCGAGGGACTAGCGGGAATCAATGAGCAGTTCTTC. Protein product: CASTEGLAGINEQFF. Full variable domain (missing parts from reference TRBV13 and TRBJ2-1): AAGVIQSPRHLIKEKRETATLKCYPIPRHDTVYWYQQGPGQDPQFLISFYEKMQSDKGSIPDRFSAQQFSDYHSELNMSSLELGDSALYFCASTEGLAGINEQFFGPGTRLTVL.

This chain connects TRBV29-1 to TRBJ2-1; TRBD1 matches at 7 bases. CDR1 and CDR2 (germline): SQVTM, ANQGSEA. After removal of 4 bases from V and 10 bases from J, the junction contained 10 bases not matched to a gene. The CDR3 has 13 amino acids. The CDR3 spells CSVVVTGSGEQFF. The DNA of the CDR3 is TGCAGCGTTGTAGTGACAGGGAGTGGAGAGCAGTTCTTC.

The CDR3: CSAGPLRGTSYTDTQYF. The CDR3 DNA reads as TGCAGTGCGGGCCCTCTCCGGGGGACTAGCTACACAGATACGCAGTATTTT. The chain links TRBV29-1 to TRBJ2-3, with 9 bases that match TRBD2. Germline CDR1 reads SQVTM; CDR2 reads ANQGSEA. This CDR3 spans 17 amino acids.

The V and J genes are TRBV28 and TRBJ1-2; 8 nucleotides align to TRBD1. V shed 7 bases, J shed 4 bases, and the junction held 11 bases outside the gene matches. This CDR3 spans 15 amino acids. The V gene's germline CDR1 is MDHEN and CDR2 SYDVKM. The chain's CDR3 is CASILDRETTYGYTF. The CDR3 nucleotides read TGTGCCAGCATCCTGGACAGGGAGACTACCTATGGCTACACCTTC.

This clone was counted only a few times. The chain combines TRBV10-3 with TRBJ2-2; the D is unclear. V shed 5 bases and J shed 6 bases, with 10 bases lying between them. Germline CDR1 and CDR2: ENHRY and SYGVKD. This CDR3 region has 13 residues. CDR3 in DNA: TGTGCCATCAGTCCTATGACTGCCGGGGAGCTGTTTTTT. Encoded protein: CAISPMTAGELFF.

The rearrangement uses TRBV10-3 and TRBJ1-2; TRBD1 matches at 9 bases. CDR1 and CDR2 (germline): ENHRY, SYGVKD. The CDR3 runs 14 residues. V lost 5 bases to trimming and J lost 4 bases; unmatched junction nucleotides: 5. CDR3 sequence (DNA): TGTGCCATCAGTTGGGACAGGGAAGGCTATGGCTACACCTTC. It encodes CAISWDREGYGYTF.

The rearrangement uses TRBV6-5 and TRBJ2-1; a weak D match, TRBD2 (7 bases). Between the trimmed V and J ends, which lost 6 bases and 10 bases, there was a span of 22 bases. CDR3 size: 15 residues. The germline CDR1 and CDR2 sequences are MNHEY and SVGAGI. The CDR3 reads CASRQGSGGLREQFF. CDR3 in DNA: TGTGCCAGCAGGCAGGGGTCGGGGGGCCTTCGGGAGCAGTTCTTC.

V gene TRBV10-3 combines with J gene TRBJ1-2; D unresolved. The CDR3 runs 14 residues. The germline gives CDR1 ENHRY, CDR2 SYGVKD. Trimming removed 3 bases from V and 3 bases from J, with 11 bases in between. The CDR3 coding sequence is TGTGCCATCAGTGATCTGTCGCGGGACTATGGCTACACCTTC. It codes for CAISDLSRDYGYTF.

The chain is built from TRBV5-8 and TRBJ2-7; 9 bases map to TRBD1. The germline V gene encodes CDR1 SGHTS and CDR2 YDEGEE. The CDR3 contains 12 residues. Unmatched junction bases numbered 3, after V lost 3 bases and J lost 8 bases. CDR3 sequence (DNA): TGTGCCAGCAGCTCGGACAGGGGAAAGCAGTACTTC. It encodes CASSSDRGKQYF.

The chain couples TRBV6-5 to TRBJ1-1; D uncertain. The CDR3 runs to 13 residues. V was cut by 0 bases and J by 3 bases, with 5 bases left in between. Germline CDR1 MNHEY, CDR2 SVGAGI. In DNA, the CDR3 is TGTGCCAGCAGTTACTCGGGGTACACTGAAGCTTTCTTT. It specifies CASSYSGYTEAFF.

The rearrangement links TRBV5-1 to TRBJ1-1; the match to TRBD1 covers 7 bases. Germline lookup yields CDR1 SGHRS and CDR2 YFSETQ. The J segment lost 3 bases and the V segment lost 5 bases, leaving 4 bases of the junction unmatched. There are 13 residues in the CDR3. The CDR3 spells CASRYTGDTEAFF. The CDR3 DNA reads as TGCGCCAGCAGATATACAGGGGACACTGAAGCTTTCTTT.

The chain carries TRBV19 and TRBJ2-2, with 7 bases aligning to TRBD1. This CDR3 has 15 residues. In germline, CDR1 is LNHDA, CDR2 SQIVND (reference sequence). V was clipped by 6 bases and J by 0 bases; unmatched bases: 4. CDR3 in DNA: TGTGCCAGTAGAGCCACAGGGGCGAACACCGGGGAGCTGTTTTTT. Its translation: CASRATGANTGELFF. Based on the CDR3 plus reference TRBV19 and TRBJ2-2, the full variable domain is DGGITQSPKYLFRKEGQNVTLSCEQNLNHDAMYWYRQDPGQGLRLIYYSQIVNDFQKGDIAEGYSVSREKKESFPLTVTSAQKNPTAFYLCASRATGANTGELFFGEGSRLTVL.